Following are 29 T cell receptor beta chains from one sample sequenced in a study of T cell changes during pregnancy in multiple sclerosis. The repertoire was sequenced with immunoSEQ multiplex PCR; TCRdb's copy has only in-frame clones and lacks some. The table has some 47,000 clones, 70% to 90% seen once. Sample: CD8+ T cells from peripheral blood mononuclear cells, taken after pregnancy. The source of these receptors is a female donor in good health, enrolled as a control in a pregnancy study.

The chain links TRBV4-1 to TRBJ2-6, with D unresolved. This CDR3 region has 11 residues. Trimming removed 4 bases at V and 13 bases at J, with 8 bases between. Germline lookup yields CDR1 MGHRA and CDR2 YSYEKL. The CDR3 protein is CASSPPGVLTF. In nucleotides, the CDR3 is TGCGCCAGCAGCCCCCCAGGAGTCCTGACTTTC.

The rearrangement joins TRBV19 to TRBJ2-4; no clear D. The V end was cut by 3 bases, the J end by 10 bases, with 22 bases between. CDR3 length equals 16 residues. The germline V gene has CDR1 LNHDA and CDR2 SQIVND (reference sequence). The CDR3 loop is CASSMGLGVARDIQYF. The CDR3 DNA reads as TGTGCCAGTAGTATGGGTCTAGGAGTCGCGCGAGATATTCAGTACTTC.

V gene TRBV30 combines with J gene TRBJ1-3; tentatively, D is TRBD1 (5 bases). Between the trimmed V and J ends, which lost 2 bases and 7 bases, there was a span of 12 bases. This CDR3 is 13 amino acids long. From germline, CDR1 is GTSNPN and CDR2 SVGIG (reference sequence). The CDR3 protein is CAWSRRGVNTIYF. The DNA for the CDR3 is TGTGCCTGGAGTAGGCGGGGGGTCAACACCATATATTTT.

The genes are TRBV9 and TRBJ1-6, with D possibly TRBD1 on 5 matching bases. The CDR3 is 17 residues long. Trimming took 4 bases from V and 0 from J, leaving 14 bases between them. CDR1 and CDR2 from the germline V gene are SGDLS and YYNGEE. The CDR3 reads CASSPWGESSYNSPLHF. CDR3 nucleotide sequence: TGTGCCAGCAGCCCCTGGGGGGAGAGCTCCTATAATTCACCCCTCCACTTT.

The chain has TRBV28 and TRBJ2-7, with 7 bases identical to TRBD1. V shed 7 bases and J 0 bases; nucleotides not matched to a gene: 6. The CDR3 covers 14 residues. CDR1 and CDR2 (germline): MDHEN, SYDVKM. CDR3 in amino acids: CASKFPGGSYEQYF. Written as DNA, the CDR3 is TGTGCCAGCAAATTTCCAGGGGGCTCCTACGAGCAGTACTTC.

The chain links TRBV4-2 to TRBJ1-6; 7 bases match TRBD1. Per the germline V gene, CDR1 is LGHNA and CDR2 is YNFKEQ. The CDR3 length is 17 residues. Trimming at V came to 4 bases and at J to 7 bases, leaving 13 bases not matched to a gene. The CDR3 region is CASSLLGWTGTNSPLHF. Here the CDR3 DNA reads TGTGCCAGCAGCCTATTAGGATGGACAGGAACAAATTCACCCCTCCACTTT.

The rearrangement joins TRBV2 to TRBJ1-3; weak D call: TRBD1 (5 bases). Per the germline V gene, CDR1 is SNHLY and CDR2 is FYNNEI. This CDR3 comprises 16 residues. V lost 6 bases and J 0 bases, leaving 15 bases between the germline ends. Here the CDR3 DNA reads TGTGCCAGCAGCCCCCAAGGGGTGCCCTCTGGAAACACCATATATTTT. It translates to CASSPQGVPSGNTIYF.

This chain uses TRBV4-2 with TRBJ1-1, with D unresolved. V was clipped by 1 base and J by 11 bases, with 14 bases between them. Germline V gene lookup returns CDR1 LGHNA and CDR2 YNFKEQ. This CDR3 has 13 amino acids. The CDR3 protein is CASSQGERVRAFF. The CDR3 bases are TGTGCCAGCAGCCAAGGAGAGAGGGTGCGGGCTTTCTTT.

J is TRBJ1-6 and V is TRBV4-3; a possible D gene is TRBD1 (6 bases). Trimming pared 0 bases from V and 5 bases from J, leaving 8 bases between. Germline V gene data show CDR1 as LGHNA and CDR2 as YSLEER. This CDR3 is built from 15 residues. This chain's CDR3 is CASSQEQGHNSPLHF. CDR3 coding DNA: TGCGCCAGCAGCCAAGAACAGGGCCATAATTCACCCCTCCACTTT.

In DNA, the CDR3 is TGTGCCAGCACCCCGCCGGGGGATGAAAAACTGTTTTTT. Protein: CASTPPGDEKLFF. V usage is TRBV6-6 and J usage is TRBJ1-4; the D gene is possibly TRBD1 (5 bases). This CDR3 has 13 amino acids. Trimming left V 7 bases short and J 6 bases short, with 12 bases between. Germline-derived CDR1 and CDR2 are MNHNY and SVGAGI (reference sequence).

The rearrangement uses TRBV13 and TRBJ2-3; 10 bases agree with TRBD2. V shed 3 bases and J 2 bases; nucleotides not matched to a gene: 8. The germline V gene encodes CDR1 PRHDT and CDR2 FYEKMQ (reference sequence). CDR3 length equals 17 residues. The CDR3 protein is CASSFLAGGFDTDTQYF. The CDR3 DNA sequence: TGTGCCAGCAGCTTTTTAGCGGGGGGATTCGACACAGATACGCAGTATTTT.

This chain connects TRBV9 to TRBJ2-2, with 7 bases aligning to TRBD1. Germline V gives CDR1 SGDLS, CDR2 YYNGEE. The ends lost 2 bases at V and 1 base at J; junction bases unmatched: 2. This CDR3 spans 15 amino acids. CDR3 sequence: CASSVGQENTGELFF. In DNA, the CDR3 is TGTGCCAGCAGCGTTGGACAGGAGAACACCGGGGAGCTGTTTTTT.

This chain joins TRBV7-2 and TRBJ2-3, with 11 bases that match TRBD2. The CDR3 is 17 amino acids. The germline gives CDR1 SGHTA, CDR2 FQGNSA. Trimming removed 1 base from V and 2 bases from J; junction bases left unmatched: 5. For the CDR3, the DNA is TGTGCCAGCAGCTTAGGGATAGCGGGGGGGAACACAGATACGCAGTATTTT. Its protein is CASSLGIAGGNTDTQYF.

The rearrangement uses TRBV5-6 and TRBJ1-1, with TRBD1 matching 8 bases. Germline CDR1 and CDR2: SGHDT and YYEEEE. Trimming cost V 4 bases and J 1 base; bases outside gene matches: 3. CDR3 length: 14 residues. As DNA, the CDR3 is TGTGCCAGCAGCGAGGGGACAGGGAACACTGAAGCTTTCTTT. It is translated as CASSEGTGNTEAFF. The full variable domain, in which reference TRBV5-6 and TRBJ1-1 provide the parts outside the CDR3, is DAGVTQSPTHLIKTRGQQVTLRCSPKSGHDTVSWYQQALGQGPQFIFQYYEEEERQRGNFPDRFSGHQFPNYSSELNVNALLLGDSALYLCASSEGTGNTEAFFGQGTRLTVV.

The chain joins TRBV19 to TRBJ2-1; 9 bases map to TRBD2. This CDR3 is built from 16 residues. Germline loops: CDR1 LNHDA, CDR2 SQIVND (reference sequence). J lost 3 bases, V lost 3 bases, and 6 bases had no gene match. The CDR3 reads CASSIRTSDFYNEQFF. CDR3 DNA sequence: TGTGCCAGTAGTATCCGGACTAGCGACTTCTACAATGAGCAGTTCTTC.

The V gene is TRBV9, the J gene TRBJ1-6, with D perhaps TRBD1 (5 bases). The CDR3 has 15 residues. Germline CDR1 and CDR2: SGDLS and YYNGEE. Between the trimmed V and J ends, which lost 3 bases and 7 bases, there was a span of 14 bases. CDR3 amino acids: CASSAGDRLNSPLHF. As DNA, the CDR3 is TGTGCCAGCAGCGCCGGAGACAGATTAAATTCACCCCTCCACTTT.

V and J are TRBV7-6 and TRBJ2-2, with D possibly TRBD2 on 7 matching bases. V shed 5 bases and J shed 4 bases, with 14 bases lying between them. Germline CDR1 is SGHVS and CDR2 is FNYEAQ. This CDR3 is 15 amino acids long. CDR3 residues: CASSPRGAPTGELFF. DNA of the CDR3: TGTGCCAGCAGCCCCCGGGGGGCGCCCACCGGGGAGCTGTTTTTT.

In DNA form, the CDR3 reads TGTGCCAGCAGTAACCGGGGCAGGGGGGTGAACACTGAAGCTTTCTTT. This encodes CASSNRGRGVNTEAFF. V usage is TRBV2 and J usage is TRBJ1-1; 7 bases line up with TRBD1. The V segment lost 5 bases and the J segment 0 bases; nucleotides outside the gene matches: 9. The CDR3 extends over 16 amino acids. CDR1 and CDR2 from the germline V gene are SNHLY and FYNNEI.

Within the sample, this clone is medium-sized. The junction departs from the called germline gene at one end, perhaps through a read error. This chain links TRBV19 with TRBJ2-5, with 9 positions matching TRBD1. The germline gives CDR1 LNHDA, CDR2 SQIVND (reference sequence). This CDR3 has 15 residues. CDR3 protein: CASSIGTGYQETQYF. The CDR3 DNA is TGTGCCAGTAGCATAGGGACAGGGTACCAAGAGACCCAGTACTTC.

The chain uses TRBV7-8 and TRBJ2-3, with D possibly being TRBD1 (5 bases). V was cut by 2 bases and J by 3 bases, with 12 bases left in between. Germline-derived CDR1 and CDR2 are SGHVS and FQNEAQ. The CDR3 sequence is 15 residues long. This chain's CDR3 is CASSLRVRATDTQYF. In DNA form, the CDR3 reads TGTGCCAGCAGCTTACGTGTCAGGGCGACAGATACGCAGTATTTT.

The V call is TRBV28, the J call TRBJ1-3, with TRBD1 matching over 9 bases. There are 13 residues in the CDR3. Looked up from germline, CDR1 is MDHEN and CDR2 is SYDVKM. V shed 6 bases and J 7 bases; nucleotides not matched to a gene: 4. The CDR3 DNA sequence: TGTGCCAGCAGACTACAGGGGGCGAACACCATATATTTT. This encodes CASRLQGANTIYF.

The J gene is TRBJ1-5, the V gene TRBV4-2; 9 positions agree with TRBD1. The CDR3 is made up of 17 amino acids. Germline CDR1 and CDR2: LGHNA and YNFKEQ. V was clipped by 0 bases and J by 0 bases; unmatched bases: 3. The DNA for the CDR3 is TGTGCCAGCAGCCAAGACGACAGGGGGTATAGCAATCAGCCCCAGCATTTT. Translated: CASSQDDRGYSNQPQHF.

This clone was seen more than once but under ten times. This chain connects TRBV10-3 to TRBJ1-1; D remains ambiguous. The V end lost 2 bases, the J end lost 5 bases, and 6 bases lay between the germline ends. Germline V CDR1 and CDR2: ENHRY, SYGVKD. The CDR3 has 12 amino acids. CDR3: CAISEPETEAFF. CDR3 sequence (DNA): TGTGCCATCAGTGAGCCGGAGACTGAAGCTTTCTTT.

V and J are TRBV7-9 and TRBJ2-1; 8 bases are shared with TRBD2. Losses at the gene ends were 6 bases for V and 5 bases for J; bases not matched to a gene: 6. There are 14 residues in the CDR3. Germline CDR1 reads SEHNR; CDR2 reads FQNEAQ (reference sequence). CDR3 in amino acids: CASSRSGADNEQFF. CDR3 bases: TGTGCCAGCAGTCGTAGCGGGGCGGACAATGAGCAGTTCTTC.

The V gene is TRBV5-6, the J gene TRBJ1-3; D remains ambiguous. From germline, CDR1 is SGHDT and CDR2 YYEEEE. Trimming pared 3 bases from V and 8 bases from J, leaving 15 bases between. The CDR3 is 14 residues long. For the CDR3, the DNA is TGTGCCAGCAGCTGCCGGGATTTACAAGACACCATATATTTT. Protein product: CASSCRDLQDTIYF.

The chain joins TRBV7-9 to TRBJ1-2; tentative D call: TRBD1 (6 bases). Germline values: CDR1 SEHNR, CDR2 FQNEAQ (reference sequence). Trimming took 5 bases from V and 8 from J, leaving 15 bases between them. This CDR3 comprises 13 residues. The CDR3: CASSLTGFRGYTF. The CDR3 region has the DNA TGTGCCAGCAGCCTAACAGGGTTCAGAGGCTACACCTTC.

J is TRBJ1-1 and V is TRBV5-1; D uncertain. V shed 0 bases and J shed 3 bases, with 6 bases lying between them. Germline V gives CDR1 SGHRS, CDR2 YFSETQ. The CDR3 loop spans 13 amino acids. The CDR3 here is CASSLDGYTEAFF. CDR3 coding DNA: TGCGCCAGCAGCTTGGACGGTTACACTGAAGCTTTCTTT.

CDR3 in DNA: TGCGCCAGCTCACCAGGGACAGGGGGCTTGGGCACTGAAGCTTTCTTT. Encoded protein: CASSPGTGGLGTEAFF. The chain employs TRBV4-3 and TRBJ1-1; 12 nucleotides align to TRBD1. The ends lost 8 bases at V and 4 bases at J; junction bases unmatched: 11. The germline CDR1 and CDR2 sequences are LGHNA and YSLEER. The length of the CDR3 is 16 residues.

The V and J genes are TRBV19 and TRBJ2-7, with 9 bases that match TRBD1. J lost 6 bases, V lost 5 bases, and 8 bases had no gene match. The CDR3 consists of 14 residues. The V gene's germline CDR1 is LNHDA and CDR2 SQIVND (reference sequence). The CDR3 is CASSLRDRAGEQYF. CDR3 nucleotides: TGTGCCAGTAGTTTGCGGGACAGGGCGGGCGAGCAGTACTTC.